This TCR beta chain was captured in a study of cytomegalovirus exposure and HLA in healthy donors. Study results and caveats: Cytomegalovirus association was assigned to about 150 TCR beta chains. V- and J-gene trimming in TCR beta was tied to a missense DCLRE1C variant by an analysis performed later.

Participants comprised healthy donors of bone marrow. Regarding this clone: Its antigen remains unidentified.

PCR employed 60 Vbeta and 13 Jbeta primers. Authors' analysis steps: Roughly 11 million shared chains were among the about 80 million unique TCR beta chains that a later analysis counted. The protocol was immunoSEQ multiplex PCR, while the TCRdb copy is restricted to in-frame clones and leaves out a portion. Clone size and the V and J calls come from that table; the DNA yielded D and trimming. The table includes 75,000 to 100,000 clones, 65% to 80% detected once. The sequence derives from a woman in her sixties or seventies in good health and CMV-seropositive. The material sequenced was PBMCs.

The CDR3 here is CASSVGQGSGNTEAFF. The CDR3 DNA follows: TGTGCCAGCAGCGTAGGTCAGGGGTCCGGGAACACTGAAGCTTTCTTT. The chain links TRBV9 to TRBJ1-1; D may be TRBD1 (6 bases). The germline gives CDR1 SGDLS, CDR2 YYNGEE. The ends were cut back, 0 bases at V and 1 base at J, with 13 bases in the middle. The CDR3 has 16 residues.